The rows below give T cell receptor beta chains drawn from one sample of a study of monozygotic twins with inflammatory bowel disease. No DNA is given; TCRdb re-called the 5' RACE reads and lists each CDR3 protein once. The specimen's table records under 200,000 distinct CDR3 sequences. Sequencing was carried out using blood. The receptors here all came from a human donor with ulcerative colitis or Crohn's disease, or a healthy co-twin of an affected twin (not recorded which). Each CDR3 is given with its conserved first and last residue.

>TRBV11-2|TRBJ2-5
CASSSHSAGLGEETQYF
>TRBV10-3|TRBJ2-1
CAISVVGTSGSSYNEQFF
>TRBV5-1|TRBJ2-5
CASSLAGEPQETQYF
>TRBV19|TRBJ1-2
CASSSRTGSRLNYGYTF
>TRBV18|TRBJ2-2
CASSTDPNTGELFF
>TRBV5-5|TRBJ1-2
CASSLAGTWLNFGYTF
>TRBV5-1|TRBJ2-3
CASSLATATDTQYF
>TRBV14|TRBJ1-1
CASSQTGRNTEAFF
>TRBV28|TRBJ1-5
CASSLYAGTGNQPQHF
>TRBV28|TRBJ2-5
CASSLYGAGVEETQYF
>TRBV12-3/TRBV12-4|TRBJ2-1
CASKTSGTSGNEQFF
>TRBV27|TRBJ2-7
CATSSGQVPFEEQYF
>TRBV5-1|TRBJ2-2
CASSPKNLAVANTGELFF
>TRBV6-6|TRBJ2-2
CTSCLTSNTGELFF
>TRBV5-6|TRBJ2-7
CASSPLSSYEQYF
>TRBV12-3/TRBV12-4|TRBJ2-7
CASSPGQGLAEQYF
>TRBV30|TRBJ1-4
CAWSSGTGDEKLFF
>TRBV7-7|TRBJ2-5
CASSTTGLAGARETQYF
>TRBV27|TRBJ2-2
CASSLSGVNTGELFF
>TRBV9|TRBJ2-7
CASSVEGTGFYEQYF
>TRBV4-3|TRBJ2-1
CASSQDYGRHNEQFF
>TRBV28|TRBJ2-7
CASSLLDRDSGEQYF
>TRBV6-2/TRBV6-3|TRBJ2-3
CASSYRRRSSDIGRTDTQYF
>TRBV18|TRBJ1-1
CASSPRGQGDTEAFF
>TRBV25-1|TRBJ1-2
CASSDTAYGYTF
>TRBV5-1|TRBJ1-1
CASSLFGGRGMNTEAFF
>TRBV10-3|TRBJ2-1
CAIRGSGRASSSSYNEQFF
>TRBV27|TRBJ2-7
CASSLSKGDSYEQYF
>TRBV29-1|TRBJ2-7
CSVDRRGQGAFEQYF
>TRBV6-2/TRBV6-3|TRBJ2-7
CASSLAGGRNEQYF
>TRBV24-1|TRBJ2-3
CATSDRTSHTQYF
>TRBV28|TRBJ2-7
CASTGAPYEQYF
>TRBV12-3/TRBV12-4|TRBJ1-5
CASAWDSNSNQPQHF
>TRBV12-3/TRBV12-4|TRBJ2-3
CASSLGADYTDTQYF
>TRBV7-9|TRBJ1-1
CASSLGNAGTGGTEAFF
>TRBV19|TRBJ1-5
CASTAGYQPQHF
>TRBV7-3|TRBJ1-2
CASKKGGSSYGYTF
>TRBV28|TRBJ2-7
CASSPVMLIAFSYEQYF
>TRBV7-9|TRBJ1-5
CASSPQGTNQPQHF
>TRBV27|TRBJ2-7
CASSSPGQGAGDEQYF
>TRBV28|TRBJ1-2
CASSSRGAGTAVDYGYTF
>TRBV5-8|TRBJ1-6
CASSPAPNSPLHF
>TRBV5-1|TRBJ2-5
CASSFGGDQETQYF
>TRBV6-5|TRBJ2-1
CASSYSLSGSSDEQFF
>TRBV2|TRBJ1-1
CASSQTGMNTEAFF
>TRBV7-3|TRBJ2-7
CASSRLAGYEQYF
>TRBV20-1|TRBJ2-3
CSATGTRVLDTQYF
>TRBV14|TRBJ2-3
CASSQRGSTDTQYF
>TRBV5-1|TRBJ2-5
CASSLVGTDREETQYF